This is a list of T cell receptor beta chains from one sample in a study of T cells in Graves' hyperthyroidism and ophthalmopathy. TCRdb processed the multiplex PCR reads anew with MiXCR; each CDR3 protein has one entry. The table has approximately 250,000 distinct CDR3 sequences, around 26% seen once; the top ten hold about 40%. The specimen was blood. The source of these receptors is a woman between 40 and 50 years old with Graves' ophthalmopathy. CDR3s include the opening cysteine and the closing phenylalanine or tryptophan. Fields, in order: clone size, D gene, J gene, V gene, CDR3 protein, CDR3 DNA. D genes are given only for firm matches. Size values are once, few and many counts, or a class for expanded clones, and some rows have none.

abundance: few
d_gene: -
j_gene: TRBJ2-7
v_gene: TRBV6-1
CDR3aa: CASSEGSGGTEQYF
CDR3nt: TGTGCCAGCAGTGAAGGGAGCGGAGGAACGGAGCAGTACTTC

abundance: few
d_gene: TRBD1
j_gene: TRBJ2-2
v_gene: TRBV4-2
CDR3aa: CASSQDPTGGEVTGELFF
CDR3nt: TGTGCCAGCAGCCAAGACCCGACAGGGGGTGAAGTCACCGGGGAGCTGTTTTTT

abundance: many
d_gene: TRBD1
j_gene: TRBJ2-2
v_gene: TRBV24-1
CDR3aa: CATGDRTNTGELFF
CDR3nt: TGTGCCACCGGGGACAGGACGAACACCGGGGAGCTGTTTTTT

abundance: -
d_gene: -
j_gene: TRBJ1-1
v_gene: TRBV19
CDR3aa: CASELGTGNTEAFF
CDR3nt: TGTGCCAGCGAACTAGGGACGGGGAACACTGAAGCTTTCTTT

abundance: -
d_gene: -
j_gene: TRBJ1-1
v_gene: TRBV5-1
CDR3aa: CASSYGQEAFF
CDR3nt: TGCGCCAGCAGCTACGGACAGGAAGCTTTCTTT

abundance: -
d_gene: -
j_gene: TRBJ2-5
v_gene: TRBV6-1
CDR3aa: CASSEYRDETQYF
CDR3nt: TGTGCCAGCAGTGAATACAGGGACGAGACCCAGTACTTC

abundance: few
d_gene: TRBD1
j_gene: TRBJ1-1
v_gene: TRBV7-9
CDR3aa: CASSFQGAFDTEAFF
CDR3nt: TGTGCCAGCAGCTTCCAGGGGGCTTTCGACACTGAAGCTTTCTTT

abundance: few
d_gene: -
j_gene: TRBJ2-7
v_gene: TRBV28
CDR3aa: CASRLQVSYEQYF
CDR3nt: TGTGCCAGCAGATTACAGGTCTCCTACGAGCAGTACTTC

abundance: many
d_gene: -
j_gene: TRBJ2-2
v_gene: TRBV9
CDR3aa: CASSDARNTGELFF
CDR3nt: TGTGCCAGCAGCGATGCCCGAAACACCGGGGAGCTGTTTTTT

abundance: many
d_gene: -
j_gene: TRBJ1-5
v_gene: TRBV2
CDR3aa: CASLEVANNQPQHF
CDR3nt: TGTGCCAGCTTAGAGGTGGCGAACAATCAGCCCCAGCATTTT

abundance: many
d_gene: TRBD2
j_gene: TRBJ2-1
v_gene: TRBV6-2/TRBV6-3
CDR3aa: CASSERELWTQAFF
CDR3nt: TGTGCCAGCAGCGAGCGGGAGCTTTGGACCCAGGCGTTCTTC

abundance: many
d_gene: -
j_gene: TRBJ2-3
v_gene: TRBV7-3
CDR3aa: CASSFASTDTQYF
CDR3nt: TGTGCCAGCAGCTTCGCTAGCACAGATACGCAGTATTTT

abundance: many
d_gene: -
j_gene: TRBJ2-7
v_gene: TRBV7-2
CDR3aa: CASSPQRNSYEQYF
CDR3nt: TGTGCCAGCAGCCCCCAGCGGAACTCCTACGAGCAGTACTTC

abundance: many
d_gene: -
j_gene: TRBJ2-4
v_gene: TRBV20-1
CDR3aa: CSARDQMAAKNIQYF
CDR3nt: TGCAGTGCTAGAGATCAAATGGCTGCCAAAAACATTCAGTACTTC

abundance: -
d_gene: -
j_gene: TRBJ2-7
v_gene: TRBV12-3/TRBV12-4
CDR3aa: CASNNGGPAYEQYF
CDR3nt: TGTGCCAGCAATAACGGCGGGCCGGCCTACGAGCAGTACTTC

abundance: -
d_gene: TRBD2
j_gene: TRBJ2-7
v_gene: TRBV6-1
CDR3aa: CASSEVAGGGPYEQYF
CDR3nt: TGTGCCAGCAGTGAAGTAGCGGGAGGGGGTCCGTACGAGCAGTACTTC

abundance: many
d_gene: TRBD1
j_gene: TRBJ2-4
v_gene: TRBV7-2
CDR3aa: CASSLNVVDGDRQYF
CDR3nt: TGTGCCAGCAGCTTAAATGTTGTGGACGGGGACAGACAGTACTTC

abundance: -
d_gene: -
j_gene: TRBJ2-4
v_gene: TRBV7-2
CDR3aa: CASSLAPAKNIQYF
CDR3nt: TGTGCCAGCAGCTTAGCCCCAGCCAAAAACATTCAGTACTTC

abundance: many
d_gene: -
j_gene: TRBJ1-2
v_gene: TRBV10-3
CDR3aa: CATKPPTNYGYTF
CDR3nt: TGTGCCACCAAACCCCCCACTAACTATGGCTACACCTTC

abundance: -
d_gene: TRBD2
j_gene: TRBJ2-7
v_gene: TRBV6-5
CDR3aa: CASSYSTSGGGQYF
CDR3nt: TGTGCCAGCAGTTATTCGACTAGCGGGGGCGGGCAGTACTTC

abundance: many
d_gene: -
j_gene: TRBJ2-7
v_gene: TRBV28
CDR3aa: CASSSLTSYEQYF
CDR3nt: TGTGCCAGCAGTTCTCTAACCTCCTACGAGCAGTACTTC

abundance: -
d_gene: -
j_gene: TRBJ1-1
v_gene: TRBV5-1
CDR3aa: CASSLMSAMNTEAFF
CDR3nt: TGCGCCAGCAGCTTGATGTCAGCGATGAACACTGAAGCTTTCTTT

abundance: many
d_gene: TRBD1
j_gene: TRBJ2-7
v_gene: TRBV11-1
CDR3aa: CASSISQGAMVSYEQYF
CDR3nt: TGTGCCAGCAGCATATCACAGGGGGCTATGGTCTCCTACGAGCAGTACTTC

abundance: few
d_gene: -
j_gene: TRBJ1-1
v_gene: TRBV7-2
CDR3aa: CASMENTEAFF
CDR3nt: TGTGCCAGCATGGAGAACACTGAAGCTTTCTTT

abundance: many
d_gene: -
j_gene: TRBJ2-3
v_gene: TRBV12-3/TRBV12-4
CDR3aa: CASSLVRITDTQYF
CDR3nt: TGTGCCAGCAGTTTAGTTCGGATTACAGATACGCAGTATTTT

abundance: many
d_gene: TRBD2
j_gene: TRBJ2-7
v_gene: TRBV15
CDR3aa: CATTDLGTSGYEQYF
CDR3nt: TGTGCCACCACCGACCTAGGGACTAGCGGCTACGAGCAGTACTTC

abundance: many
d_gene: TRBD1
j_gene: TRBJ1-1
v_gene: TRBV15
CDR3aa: CATSPQGWSTEAFF
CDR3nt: TGTGCCACCAGCCCACAGGGGTGGAGCACTGAAGCTTTCTTT

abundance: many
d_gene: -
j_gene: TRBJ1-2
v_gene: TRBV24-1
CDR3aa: CATSDSHLEDGYTF
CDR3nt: TGTGCCACCAGTGATTCCCACCTTGAGGATGGCTACACCTTC

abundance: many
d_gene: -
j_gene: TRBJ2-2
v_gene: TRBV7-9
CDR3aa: CASSSAGTGPTGELFF
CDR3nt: TGTGCCAGCAGCTCCGCAGGGACGGGGCCCACCGGGGAGCTGTTTTTT

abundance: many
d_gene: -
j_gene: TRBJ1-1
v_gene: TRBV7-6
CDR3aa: CASSLGARRPTEAFF
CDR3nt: TGTGCCAGCAGCTTAGGGGCCAGGAGGCCCACTGAAGCTTTCTTT

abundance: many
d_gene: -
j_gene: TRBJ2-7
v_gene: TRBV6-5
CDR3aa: CASSYSFGGTYEQYF
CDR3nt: TGTGCCAGCAGTTACTCGTTTGGCGGAACCTACGAGCAGTACTTC

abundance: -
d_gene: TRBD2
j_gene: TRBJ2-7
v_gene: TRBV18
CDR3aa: CASSTGTGGGYEQYF
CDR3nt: TGTGCCAGCTCAACTGGGACTGGCGGGGGGTACGAGCAGTACTTC

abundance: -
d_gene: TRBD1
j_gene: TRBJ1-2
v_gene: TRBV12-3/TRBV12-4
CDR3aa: CASTSQGVGGGYTF
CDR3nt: TGTGCCAGCACCTCACAGGGGGTCGGAGGTGGCTACACCTTC

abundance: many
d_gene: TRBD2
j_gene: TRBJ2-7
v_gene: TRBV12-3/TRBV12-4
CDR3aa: CASSLGRVVGAQYF
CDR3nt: TGTGCCAGCAGTTTGGGGAGGGTAGTTGGTGCGCAGTACTTC

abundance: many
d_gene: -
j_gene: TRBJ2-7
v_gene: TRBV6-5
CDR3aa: CASSYSQVSYEQYF
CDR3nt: TGTGCCAGCAGTTACTCCCAGGTCTCCTACGAGCAGTACTTC

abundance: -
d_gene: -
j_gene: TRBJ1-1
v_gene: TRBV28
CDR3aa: CASSFLGGPEPEAFF
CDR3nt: TGTGCCAGCAGTTTCCTGGGAGGGCCTGAACCTGAAGCTTTCTTT

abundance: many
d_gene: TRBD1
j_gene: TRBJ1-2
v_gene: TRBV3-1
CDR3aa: CASRGQGSNYGYTF
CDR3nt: TGTGCCAGCAGAGGACAGGGATCAAACTATGGCTACACCTTC

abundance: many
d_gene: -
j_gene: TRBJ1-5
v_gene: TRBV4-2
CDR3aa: CASSQDPQGVGNQPQHF
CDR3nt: TGTGCCAGCAGCCAAGACCCCCAGGGTGTCGGCAATCAGCCCCAGCATTTT

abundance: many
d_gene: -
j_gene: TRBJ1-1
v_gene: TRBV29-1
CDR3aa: CSVLYVNTEAFF
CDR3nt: TGCAGCGTTCTTTACGTGAACACTGAAGCTTTCTTT

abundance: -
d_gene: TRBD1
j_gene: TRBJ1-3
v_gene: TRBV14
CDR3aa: CASSRGDSRRNTIYF
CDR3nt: TGTGCCAGCAGCCGAGGGGACAGCCGAAGAAACACCATATATTTT

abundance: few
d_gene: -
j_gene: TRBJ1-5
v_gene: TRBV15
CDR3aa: CATSFNRDGNQPQHF
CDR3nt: TGTGCCACCAGCTTTAACAGGGATGGCAATCAGCCCCAGCATTTT

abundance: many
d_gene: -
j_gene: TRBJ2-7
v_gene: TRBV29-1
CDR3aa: CSVAADRISYEQYF
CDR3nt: TGCAGCGTGGCAGCCGACAGGATCTCCTACGAGCAGTACTTC

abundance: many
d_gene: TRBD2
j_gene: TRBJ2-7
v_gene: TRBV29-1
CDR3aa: CSVASGRSSYEQYF
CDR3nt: TGCAGCGTTGCTAGCGGGAGAAGCTCCTACGAGCAGTACTTC

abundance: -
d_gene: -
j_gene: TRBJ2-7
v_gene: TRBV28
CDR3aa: CASSTQGLEQYF
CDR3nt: TGTGCCAGCAGTACACAGGGCCTAGAGCAGTACTTC

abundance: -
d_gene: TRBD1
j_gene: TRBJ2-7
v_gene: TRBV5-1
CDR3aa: CASSLDPGTGYEQYF
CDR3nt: TGCGCCAGCAGCTTGGATCCGGGGACAGGCTACGAGCAGTACTTC